Below are 10 T cell receptor beta chains sequenced from a single sample in a study of T cell responses to AZD1222 COVID-19 vaccine. The data were produced by immunoSEQ multiplex PCR, yet TCRdb's version contains in-frame clones alone and is incomplete. The sample lists 150,000 or so clones; roughly nine tenths were seen once. Source: peripheral blood, taken on day 0 of AZD1222 vaccination. The receptors stem from an adult in good health.

The V gene is TRBV14, the J gene TRBJ2-7, with a tentative D call TRBD2 (6 bases). The germline V and J ends were trimmed by 1 base and 6 bases, with 13 bases remaining between them. Per germline, CDR1 SGHDN and CDR2 FVKESK. The CDR3 spans 14 residues. CDR3 nucleotides: TGTGCCAGCAGCCAAGGCTGGGGGGTGGGCGAGCAGTACTTC. This sequence encodes CASSQGWGVGEQYF.

The chain uses TRBV7-6 and TRBJ2-5, with 9 bases that match TRBD2. The V and J ends lost 2 bases and 1 base, in that order; junction bases with no gene match: 5. Germline CDR1 is SGHVS and CDR2 is FNYEAQ. CDR3 length: 16 residues. The CDR3 region is CASSLIAGGGQETQYF. CDR3 DNA sequence: TGTGCCAGCAGCTTAATCGCGGGAGGGGGCCAAGAGACCCAGTACTTC.

The rearrangement joins TRBV19 to TRBJ2-1; a weak D match, TRBD1 (6 bases). The CDR3 extends over 14 amino acids. Trimming removed 3 bases at V and 5 bases at J, with 11 bases between. The germline V gene encodes CDR1 LNHDA and CDR2 SQIVND (reference sequence). The CDR3 sequence: CASSMWDKNNEQFF. In nucleotides, the CDR3 is TGTGCCAGTAGTATGTGGGACAAGAACAATGAGCAGTTCTTC.

The rearrangement uses TRBV11-3 and TRBJ2-3; D uncertain. CDR1 is SGHNT and CDR2 is YENEEA in the germline V gene. CDR3 length: 15 amino acids. V was cut by 1 base and J by 0 bases, with 8 bases left in between. The CDR3 sequence: CASSLGLSSTDTQYF. The CDR3 DNA reads TGTGCCAGCAGCTTAGGGCTATCTAGCACAGATACGCAGTATTTT.

The V gene is TRBV2, the J gene TRBJ1-1; a possible D gene is TRBD1 (5 bases). The CDR3 contains 14 residues. CDR1 SNHLY and CDR2 FYNNEI come from the germline V gene. V lost 7 bases and J 5 bases, leaving 17 bases between the germline ends. The CDR3 protein is CASTGPGQGTEAFF. The CDR3 DNA sequence: TGTGCCAGCACAGGCCCTGGCCAGGGAACTGAAGCTTTCTTT.

This clone was seen just once. The chain combines TRBV4-1 with TRBJ1-1; TRBD1 agrees at 7 bases. CDR1 and CDR2 (germline): MGHRA, YSYEKL. This CDR3 spans 16 amino acids. V shed 4 bases, J shed 3 bases, and the junction held 11 bases outside the gene matches. CDR3 sequence: CASSRSGTVSYTEAFF. In DNA, the CDR3 is TGCGCCAGCAGCCGTTCCGGGACAGTTAGTTACACTGAAGCTTTCTTT.

The rearrangement links TRBV19 to TRBJ2-7; D call uncertain. Germline V gene data show CDR1 as LNHDA and CDR2 as SQIVND (reference sequence). This CDR3 is 12 amino acids long. V was shortened by 5 bases and J by 1 base, with 6 bases between the two germline ends. CDR3 sequence reads: CASSSGSYEQYF. CDR3 bases: TGTGCCAGTAGTTCAGGTTCCTACGAGCAGTACTTC.

The V and J genes are TRBV5-1 and TRBJ1-3; D is unresolved. V lost 2 bases, J lost 2 bases, and 11 bases lay in between. The germline V gene encodes CDR1 SGHRS and CDR2 YFSETQ. The CDR3 covers 15 residues. CDR3 sequence (DNA): TGCGCCAGCAGCTTCTCGGCGGTGGCTGGAAACACCATATATTTT. Amino acid sequence: CASSFSAVAGNTIYF.

This clone came up once. CDR3 sequence reads: CASSPLAGGGWSGELFF. CDR3 sequence (DNA): TGTGCCAGCAGCCCACTAGCGGGAGGGGGATGGTCCGGGGAGCTGTTTTTT. The J gene is TRBJ2-2, the V gene TRBV9, with 13 bases that match TRBD2. Germline V gene lookup returns CDR1 SGDLS and CDR2 YYNGEE. Losses at the gene ends were 4 bases for V and 6 bases for J; bases not matched to a gene: 9. The CDR3 contains 17 residues.

This rearrangement joins TRBV30 to TRBJ2-1; D may match TRBD1 or TRBD2 (5 bases each). This CDR3 comprises 15 residues. V shed 2 bases and J shed 7 bases, with 18 bases lying between them. Germline loops: CDR1 GTSNPN, CDR2 SVGIG (reference sequence). CDR3 protein: CAWSPKGIEGNEQFF. The DNA for the CDR3 is TGTGCCTGGAGTCCTAAAGGGATAGAGGGGAATGAGCAGTTCTTC.